The 14 T cell receptor beta chains listed next were all sequenced from one sample in a study of STAT3 mutations in large granular lymphocyte leukemia. General study points: In T-cell large granular lymphocyte leukemia, about half of patients showed multiple immunodominant subclonotypes.

The protocol was immunoSEQ multiplex PCR, while the TCRdb copy is restricted to in-frame clones and leaves out a portion. This table holds 17,000 or so clones, 84% found once. Antigens of these TCRs are unknown. Sequencing used peripheral blood mononuclear cells. These receptors were collected from a man in his fifties or sixties with T-cell large granular lymphocyte leukemia. Some clones in this sample may be carry-over from other donors' samples.

This clone turned up a few times. This chain joins TRBV19 and TRBJ2-2, with 9 bases identical to TRBD1. V trimming: 3 bases; J trimming: 9 bases; junction bases outside the gene matches: 8. Germline V gene data show CDR1 as LNHDA and CDR2 as SQIVND (reference sequence). CDR3 length equals 15 residues. For the CDR3, the DNA is TGTGCCAGTAGTATTGGGGGACAGGGCGTTCGGGAGCTGTTTTTT. It codes for CASSIGGQGVRELFF.

The chain employs TRBV18 and TRBJ2-7, with 7 bases that match TRBD1. V gave up 6 bases and J gave up 7 bases; unmatched junction bases: 9. The CDR3 runs 13 residues. Germline values: CDR1 KGHSH, CDR2 LQKENI. The CDR3 DNA follows: TGTGCCAGCTCGCCGGGACAGACGTTGGAGCAGTACTTC. This encodes CASSPGQTLEQYF.

This chain uses TRBV18 with TRBJ2-3, with D possibly being TRBD1 or TRBD2 (5 bases each). The CDR3 sequence is 15 residues long. V lost 4 bases and J 3 bases, leaving 14 bases between the germline ends. Germline loops: CDR1 KGHSH, CDR2 LQKENI. This CDR3 reads CASSQRRDVTDTQYF. DNA of the CDR3: TGTGCCAGCTCACAGAGACGGGACGTGACAGATACGCAGTATTTT.

The chain couples TRBV6-1 to TRBJ1-6; D is perhaps TRBD1 (6 bases). Trimming cost V 6 bases and J 10 bases, with 10 bases left between them. The CDR3 has 12 residues. In germline, CDR1 is MNHNS, CDR2 SASEGT. The CDR3 is CASRTGKSPLHF. Written as DNA, the CDR3 is TGTGCCAGCAGAACAGGGAAATCACCCCTCCACTTT.

The chain has TRBV13 and TRBJ2-2; D uncertain. Per germline, CDR1 PRHDT and CDR2 FYEKMQ (reference sequence). The germline V and J ends were trimmed by 0 bases and 2 bases, with 7 bases remaining between them. The CDR3 has 15 residues. The CDR3 loop reads CASSLGGSNTGELFF. The CDR3 nucleotides are TGTGCCAGCAGCTTAGGTGGATCAAACACCGGGGAGCTGTTTTTT.

The J gene is TRBJ1-4, the V gene TRBV5-6, with D unclear. This CDR3 region has 11 residues. V was cut by 0 bases and J by 11 bases, with 5 bases left in between. Germline loops: CDR1 SGHDT, CDR2 YYEEEE. The chain's CDR3 is CASSLERKLFF. CDR3 bases: TGTGCCAGCAGCTTGGAGCGGAAACTGTTTTTT.

The gene calls are TRBV5-1 and TRBJ2-2; tentatively, D is TRBD2 (5 bases). The germline V gene has CDR1 SGHRS and CDR2 YFSETQ. V dropped 5 bases and J dropped 3 bases, with 11 bases sitting between them. The CDR3 runs to 14 residues. The CDR3 DNA sequence: TGCGCCAGCAGTAGTAGGCGGGACACCGGGGAGCTGTTTTTT. The encoded protein is CASSSRRDTGELFF.

This clone appeared once. The J gene is TRBJ1-2, the V gene TRBV11-2, with D possibly matching TRBD1 (5 bases). From germline, CDR1 is SGHAT and CDR2 FQNNGV. The CDR3 is made up of 14 amino acids. V was trimmed by 7 bases and J by 6 bases, leaving 18 bases between them. CDR3 DNA sequence: TGTGCCAGCACCATGGGACGGGGACTCGATGGCTACACCTTC. This codes for CASTMGRGLDGYTF.

This CDR3 is CASSPGGSEKQYF. CDR3 coding DNA: TGTGCCAGCTCACCCGGCGGGAGTGAGAAGCAGTACTTC. This rearrangement joins TRBV18 to TRBJ2-7; 7 bases agree with TRBD2. Germline CDR1 and CDR2: KGHSH and LQKENI. The V segment lost 3 bases and the J segment 8 bases; nucleotides outside the gene matches: 7. CDR3 length equals 13 residues. The full variable domain, completed using reference TRBV18 and TRBJ2-7, is NAGVMQNPRHLVRRRGQEARLRCSPMKGHSHVYWYRQLPEEGLKFMVYLQKENIIDESGMPKERFSAEFPKEGPSILRIQQVVRGDSAAYFCASSPGGSEKQYFGPGTRLTVT.

The chain combines TRBV7-3 with TRBJ2-3; D call uncertain. The germline V gene encodes CDR1 SGHTA and CDR2 FQGTGA. The CDR3 is made up of 13 amino acids. Trimming shortened V by 4 bases and J by 1 base, and 6 bases separated the two germline ends. The CDR3 region is CASSSSGTDTQYF. The CDR3 nucleotides are TGTGCCAGCAGCTCGTCAGGCACAGATACGCAGTATTTT.

CDR3 region: CASSLSLGALAFF. CDR3 DNA sequence: TGTGCCAGCAGTTTATCGCTCGGGGCGCTGGCTTTCTTT. The chain links TRBV27 to TRBJ1-1; maybe TRBD1 (5 bases). Germline lookup yields CDR1 MNHEY and CDR2 SMNVEV (reference sequence). The length of the CDR3 is 13 residues. V was shortened by 0 bases and J by 11 bases, with 13 bases between the two germline ends.

The rearrangement uses TRBV6-5 and TRBJ1-3, with D possibly TRBD1 on 6 matching bases. TRBJ2-2 explains the end of the DNA better; the J call may be wrong. The CDR3 is 16 residues long. Germline V gene data show CDR1 as MNHEY and CDR2 as SVGAGI. The CDR3, as DNA: TGTGCCAGCAGTTACTTCACCACAGGGTTTCCCGGGGAGCTGTTTTTT. It translates to CASSYFTTGFPGELFF.

V gene TRBV6-5 combines with J gene TRBJ2-7, with D possibly matching TRBD1 (5 bases). V dropped 6 bases and J dropped 3 bases, with 9 bases sitting between them. Per the germline V gene, CDR1 is MNHEY and CDR2 is SVGAGI. CDR3 length: 12 amino acids. The DNA for the CDR3 is TGTGCCAGCAGATCCGACAGCTACGAGCAGTACTTC. Translation: CASRSDSYEQYF.

Only one count was recorded for this clone. This chain joins TRBV27 and TRBJ1-1, with 9 bases that match TRBD1. The V segment lost 2 bases and the J segment 4 bases; nucleotides outside the gene matches: 8. Germline CDR1 reads MNHEY; CDR2 reads SMNVEV (reference sequence). This CDR3 spans 16 amino acids. For the CDR3, the DNA is TGTGCCAGCAGTTTAAACAGGGGGCTTAGTCGCACTGAAGCTTTCTTT. This encodes CASSLNRGLSRTEAFF.